The 21 T cell receptor beta chains reported below all come from one sample, sequenced in a study of blood T cells in healthy people across ages. It was with a sample-barcoded 5' primer and a J-beta primer mix that a second PCR of roughly 7 to 11 cycles was run. TCRdb itself ran the 5' RACE reads through MiXCR, one entry per CDR3 protein. The sample holds almost 1 million distinct CDR3 sequences, roughly 51% seen once. The sequenced material came from blood. The source is a woman aged 55-69 years in good health.

This clonotype came up a few times. The chain links TRBV7-2 to TRBJ2-7; a weak D match, TRBD2 (7 bases). The CDR3 consists of 15 residues. Germline V gene sequence: CDR1 SGHTA, CDR2 FQGNSA. Trimming took 1 base from V and 3 from J, leaving 13 bases between them. CDR3 amino acids: CASSLVGGADYEQYF. In DNA, the CDR3 is TGTGCCAGCAGCTTAGTAGGGGGGGCAGACTACGAGCAGTACTTC.

The rearrangement uses TRBV4-2 and TRBJ1-1, with D uncertain. In germline, CDR1 is LGHNA, CDR2 YNFKEQ. The CDR3 is 14 amino acids. The V end was cut by 0 bases, the J end by 3 bases, with 8 bases between. The DNA for the CDR3 is TGTGCCAGCAGCCAAGAGGTGCAGCACACTGAAGCTTTCTTT. Translating it yields CASSQEVQHTEAFF.

This clonotype appeared a few times. The V gene is TRBV13, the J gene TRBJ2-7, with TRBD1 identical over 9 bases. Germline V gene lookup returns CDR1 PRHDT and CDR2 FYEKMQ (reference sequence). This CDR3 has 15 residues. The trim removed 4 bases at V and 3 bases at J, leaving 7 bases unmatched. The CDR3 coding sequence is TGTGCCAGCAGCTCCCACGGGACAGGGAGCTACGAGCAGTACTTC. This translates into CASSSHGTGSYEQYF.

This chain uses TRBV4-1 with TRBJ2-3; D is perhaps TRBD2 (6 bases). This CDR3 has 15 amino acids. The V and J ends lost 1 base and 5 bases respectively, with 13 bases between them. CDR1 and CDR2 (germline): MGHRA, YSYEKL. The CDR3 DNA reads as TGCGCCAGCAGCCAAGGACGGTCGGGAGTAGATACGCAGTATTTT. Translating it yields CASSQGRSGVDTQYF.

The V call is TRBV6-2 or TRBV6-3, the J call TRBJ2-2; 8 bases fit TRBD1. Germline CDR1 MNHEY, CDR2 SVGEGT. The CDR3 sequence is 14 residues long. J was trimmed by 6 bases and V by 5 bases; bases with no gene match: 5. The CDR3 here is CASSRTGQAGELFF. As DNA, the CDR3 is TGTGCCAGCAGTCGCACGGGACAGGCCGGGGAGCTGTTTTTT.

V is TRBV6-5 and J is TRBJ2-1; D is possibly TRBD2 (5 bases). The CDR3 is 14 residues long. CDR1 MNHEY and CDR2 SVGAGI come from the germline V gene. Trimming took off 6 bases at V and 4 bases at J, with 13 bases between the two ends. Here the CDR3 reads CASSPDGGYNEQFF. The CDR3 DNA reads as TGTGCCAGCAGCCCCGATGGCGGGTACAATGAGCAGTTCTTC.

CDR3: CASSPKTGWFIYGYTF. CDR3 bases: TGTGCCAGCAGCCCGAAGACAGGGTGGTTCATCTATGGCTACACCTTC. The chain links TRBV7-9 to TRBJ1-2; TRBD1 agrees at 7 bases. V dropped 5 bases and J dropped 4; count of bases not matched to a gene: 13. The CDR3 covers 16 residues. Germline values: CDR1 SEHNR, CDR2 FQNEAQ (reference sequence). Full variable domain (remainder filled in from reference TRBV7-9 and TRBJ1-2): DTGVSQNPRHKITKRGQNVTFRCDPISEHNRLYWYRQTLGQGPEFLTYFQNEAQLEKSRLLSDRFSAERPKGSFSTLEIQRTEQGDSAMYLCASSPKTGWFIYGYTFGSGTRLTVV.

The chain employs TRBV20-1 and TRBJ2-1, with a weak D call TRBD2 (5 bases). In germline, CDR1 is DFQATT, CDR2 SNEGSKA (reference sequence). The CDR3 length is 12 residues. The ends were cut back, 2 bases at V and 5 bases at J, with 7 bases in the middle. Here the CDR3 reads CSARLANNEQFF. The CDR3, as DNA: TGCAGTGCTAGACTAGCTAACAATGAGCAGTTCTTC.

V is TRBV9 and J is TRBJ2-3; D is perhaps TRBD1 or TRBD2 (5 bases each). Germline V lookup: CDR1 SGDLS, CDR2 YYNGEE. V lost 0 bases and J 4 bases, leaving 15 bases between the germline ends. The CDR3 length is 16 residues. CDR3 nucleotide sequence: TGTGCCAGCAGCGTAGCTGGGACGCTAGGATCAGATACGCAGTATTTT. Translated: CASSVAGTLGSDTQYF.

This clonotype was detected only a few times. The J gene is TRBJ2-7, the V gene TRBV7-9; D is ambiguous. Looked up from germline, CDR1 is SEHNR and CDR2 is FQNEAQ (reference sequence). The CDR3 runs to 13 residues. Trimming removed 9 bases from V and 0 bases from J, with 12 bases in between. CDR3 residues: CASRGGVSYEQYF. The CDR3 nucleotides read TGTGCCAGTCGCGGCGGCGTCTCCTACGAGCAGTACTTC.

This clonotype was seen more than once but under ten times. J is TRBJ1-2 and V is TRBV14; tentatively, D is TRBD1 (5 bases). Germline lookup yields CDR1 SGHDN and CDR2 FVKESK. With 1 base removed from V and 7 bases from J, the gap between germline ends came to 13 bases. The CDR3 runs 14 residues. The CDR3 nucleotides are TGTGCCAGCAGCCAAGTAAAGGGGTGGAGTGGCTACACCTTC. Protein sequence: CASSQVKGWSGYTF.

In its sample, this clonotype was seen a few times. This chain connects TRBV7-9 to TRBJ1-4, with a tentative D call TRBD1 (5 bases). CDR3 length equals 15 residues. V was pared by 5 bases and J by 7 bases, with 17 bases between. Germline V gene sequence: CDR1 SEHNR, CDR2 FQNEAQ (reference sequence). CDR3 sequence: CASSPDPIGGEKLFF. The CDR3 coding sequence is TGTGCCAGCAGCCCGGACCCCATTGGGGGTGAAAAACTGTTTTTT.

The CDR3 here is CASSSGPPPLAQYF. DNA for the CDR3: TGTGCCAGCAGCTCCGGACCTCCCCCTCTGGCCCAGTACTTC. This rearrangement joins TRBV7-3 to TRBJ2-7, with D unclear. CDR1 and CDR2 (germline): SGHTA, FQGTGA. Trimming took off 4 bases at V and 10 bases at J, with 20 bases between the two ends. CDR3 length equals 14 residues.

This clonotype has more than one count but fewer than ten. The gene calls are TRBV29-1 and TRBJ2-5; 7 bases match TRBD2. This CDR3 comprises 16 residues. The V gene end was trimmed by 0 bases and the J gene end by 4 bases; junction bases not matched to a gene: 11. The V gene's germline CDR1 is SQVTM and CDR2 ANQGSEA. CDR3 sequence reads: CSVEDPGDPGGETQYF. The CDR3 nucleotides read TGCAGCGTTGAAGATCCTGGGGATCCGGGAGGAGAGACCCAGTACTTC.

The chain combines TRBV6-2 or TRBV6-3 with TRBJ1-2; D call uncertain. The V end was cut by 2 bases, the J end by 4 bases, with 8 bases between. Germline V gives CDR1 MNHEY, CDR2 SVGEGT. The length of the CDR3 is 13 residues. CDR3 sequence (DNA): TGTGCCAGCAGTTACCAGATTTCCTATGGCTACACCTTC. Its translation: CASSYQISYGYTF.

The rearrangement joins TRBV14 to TRBJ1-4; TRBD1 is a possible D gene (6 bases). This CDR3 has 21 residues. Per the germline V gene, CDR1 is SGHDN and CDR2 is FVKESK. V was clipped by 3 bases and J by 4 bases, with 30 bases between them. CDR3: CASSQFGIVSPTGGFNEKLFF. CDR3 nucleotide sequence: TGTGCCAGCAGCCAGTTCGGTATAGTCAGCCCGACAGGCGGGTTTAATGAAAAACTGTTTTTT.

This clonotype was counted only a few times. This chain connects TRBV4-1 to TRBJ1-4; maybe TRBD1 (5 bases). This CDR3 is 17 amino acids long. V dropped 1 base and J dropped 2 bases, with 14 bases sitting between them. CDR1 is MGHRA, CDR2 YSYEKL, per germline. The CDR3: CASSQGMGGLTNEKLFF. The CDR3 bases are TGCGCCAGCAGCCAAGGGATGGGGGGGTTGACTAATGAAAAACTGTTTTTT.

In its sample, this clonotype was seen many times. The chain combines TRBV18 with TRBJ2-4, with D possibly matching TRBD2 (5 bases). Trimming left V 2 bases short and J 9 bases short, with 14 bases between. The CDR3 has 14 residues. Germline V gene data show CDR1 as KGHSH and CDR2 as LQKENI. CDR3 in DNA: TGTGCCAGCTCACCAATGGCCTTACGGGGCATTCAGTACTTC. Translation gives CASSPMALRGIQYF. The full variable domain, in which reference TRBV18 and TRBJ2-4 provide the parts outside the CDR3, is NAGVMQNPRHLVRRRGQEARLRCSPMKGHSHVYWYRQLPEEGLKFMVYLQKENIIDESGMPKERFSAEFPKEGPSILRIQQVVRGDSAAYFCASSPMALRGIQYFGAGTRLSVL.

This rearrangement joins TRBV4-1 to TRBJ2-7; D is perhaps TRBD2 (6 bases). Per germline, CDR1 MGHRA and CDR2 YSYEKL. The CDR3 has 13 residues. Trimming stripped 2 bases from V and 5 bases from J, with 10 bases between. CDR3 protein: CASSQFTGDEQYF. CDR3 bases: TGCGCCAGCAGCCAATTTACGGGGGACGAGCAGTACTTC.

CDR3: CSVTFQDWGLGEQFF. In nucleotides, the CDR3 is TGCAGCGTTACCTTCCAGGACTGGGGTCTTGGGGAGCAGTTCTTC. The genes are TRBV29-1 and TRBJ2-1, with D possibly matching TRBD2 (5 bases). This CDR3 is 15 amino acids long. Trimming pared 5 bases from V and 10 bases from J, leaving 24 bases between. Germline CDR1 is SQVTM and CDR2 is ANQGSEA.

This clonotype was detected ten times or more. The V gene is TRBV7-3, the J gene TRBJ2-5; 8 nucleotides align to TRBD2. After removal of 2 bases from V and 3 bases from J, the junction contained 14 bases not matched to a gene. This CDR3 has 18 amino acids. From germline, CDR1 is SGHTA and CDR2 FQGTGA. This CDR3 reads CASSLGLAGFTAKETQYF. As DNA, the CDR3 is TGTGCCAGCAGCTTAGGGCTAGCGGGCTTCACAGCAAAAGAGACCCAGTACTTC. The full variable domain, in which reference TRBV7-3 and TRBJ2-5 provide the parts outside the CDR3, is GAGVSQTPSNKVTEKGKYVELRCDPISGHTALYWYRQSLGQGPEFLIYFQGTGAADDSGLPNDRFFAVRPEGSVSTLKIQRTERGDSAVYLCASSLGLAGFTAKETQYFGPGTRLLVL.